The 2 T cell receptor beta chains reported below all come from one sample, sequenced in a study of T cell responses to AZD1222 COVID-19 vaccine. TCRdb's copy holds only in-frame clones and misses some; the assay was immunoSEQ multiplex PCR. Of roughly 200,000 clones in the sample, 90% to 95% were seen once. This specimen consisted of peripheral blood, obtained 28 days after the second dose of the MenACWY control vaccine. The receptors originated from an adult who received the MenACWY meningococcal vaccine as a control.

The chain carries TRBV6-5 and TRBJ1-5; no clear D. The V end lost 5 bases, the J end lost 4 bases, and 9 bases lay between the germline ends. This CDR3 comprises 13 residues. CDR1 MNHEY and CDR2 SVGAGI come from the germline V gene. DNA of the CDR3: TGTGCCAGCAGTCGAACCGCAAATCAGCCCCAGCATTTT. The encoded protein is CASSRTANQPQHF.

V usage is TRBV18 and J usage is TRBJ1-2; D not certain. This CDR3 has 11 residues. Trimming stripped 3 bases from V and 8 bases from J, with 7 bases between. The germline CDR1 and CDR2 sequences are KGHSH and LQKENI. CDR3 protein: CASSPSEGYTF. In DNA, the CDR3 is TGTGCCAGCTCACCTTCAGAGGGCTACACCTTC. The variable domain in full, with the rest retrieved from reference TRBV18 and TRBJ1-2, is NAGVMQNPRHLVRRRGQEARLRCSPMKGHSHVYWYRQLPEEGLKFMVYLQKENIIDESGMPKERFSAEFPKEGPSILRIQQVVRGDSAAYFCASSPSEGYTFGSGTRLTVV.